These T cell receptor beta chains were read from a single sample in a study of T cell responses to AZD1222 COVID-19 vaccine. The repertoire was sequenced with immunoSEQ multiplex PCR; TCRdb's copy has only in-frame clones and lacks some. Of under 150,000 clones listed, 93% are singletons. Sequenced material: peripheral blood, taken on day 0 of AZD1222 vaccination. The receptors were gathered from an adult in good health. Each CDR3 is given with its conserved first and last residue. The D gene is left open where the match is weak. Part of the rows lack a size; the others show once, few, many or a class for expanded clones.

cdr3_length: 15
j_call: TRBJ1-6
d_call: NA
v_call: TRBV2
clone_size: NA
cdr3_nt: TGTGCCAGCAGTGATACCGGGATCTATAATTCACCCCTCCACTTT
cdr3_aa: CASSDTGIYNSPLHF

cdr3_length: 11
j_call: TRBJ1-2
d_call: NA
v_call: TRBV24-1
clone_size: NA
cdr3_nt: TGTGCCACCACCCCAGGGGACGGCTACACCTTC
cdr3_aa: CATTPGDGYTF

cdr3_length: 14
j_call: TRBJ1-2
d_call: NA
v_call: TRBV4-1
clone_size: once
cdr3_nt: TGCGCCAGCAGCCAAGTTAGGGGAAACTATGGCTACACCTTC
cdr3_aa: CASSQVRGNYGYTF

cdr3_length: 15
j_call: TRBJ2-3
d_call: TRBD1
v_call: TRBV10-3
clone_size: NA
cdr3_nt: TGTGCCATCTCAACCTCAGGAATCGGGACAGATGCGCAGTATTTT
cdr3_aa: CAISTSGIGTDAQYF

cdr3_length: 16
j_call: TRBJ2-7
d_call: TRBD1
v_call: TRBV7-9
clone_size: NA
cdr3_nt: TGTGCCAGCAGCTTAGGGTGGACAGGCCCTAAGGACGAGCAGTACTTC
cdr3_aa: CASSLGWTGPKDEQYF

cdr3_length: 12
j_call: TRBJ1-5
d_call: NA
v_call: TRBV12-3/TRBV12-4
clone_size: NA
cdr3_nt: TGTGCCAGCAGTTTGATTGGGCAGCCCCAGCATTTT
cdr3_aa: CASSLIGQPQHF

cdr3_length: 15
j_call: TRBJ2-3
d_call: NA
v_call: TRBV6-1
clone_size: NA
cdr3_nt: TGTGCCAGCAGTGAAGTGGGCCTGCGGGCAGATACGCAGTATTTT
cdr3_aa: CASSEVGLRADTQYF

cdr3_length: 13
j_call: TRBJ2-5
d_call: NA
v_call: TRBV12-3/TRBV12-4
clone_size: once
cdr3_nt: TGTGCCAGCAGTTTAGGTCTACAAGAGACCCAGTACTTC
cdr3_aa: CASSLGLQETQYF

cdr3_length: 17
j_call: TRBJ2-2
d_call: NA
v_call: TRBV2
clone_size: NA
cdr3_nt: TGTGCCAGCAGTGAACGGGCGGGAAACCTAAACACCGGGGAGCTGTTTTTT
cdr3_aa: CASSERAGNLNTGELFF

cdr3_length: 16
j_call: TRBJ2-7
d_call: TRBD1
v_call: TRBV27
clone_size: NA
cdr3_nt: TGTGCCAGCAGTTCTAGTCGGGACAGTAGCTCCTACGAGCAGTACTTC
cdr3_aa: CASSSSRDSSSYEQYF

cdr3_length: 21
j_call: TRBJ1-2
d_call: NA
v_call: TRBV23-1
clone_size: NA
cdr3_nt: TGCGCCAGCACCAAACAGTTGAGCCCTCCTTGGGCTGCTGGGGACCTCTATGGCTACACCTTC
cdr3_aa: CASTKQLSPPWAAGDLYGYTF

cdr3_length: 16
j_call: TRBJ2-7
d_call: TRBD2
v_call: TRBV7-6
clone_size: NA
cdr3_nt: TGTGCCAGCAGCTTAGCGGGGACTAGCGGATCCTACGAGCAGTACTTC
cdr3_aa: CASSLAGTSGSYEQYF

cdr3_length: 14
j_call: TRBJ1-2
d_call: TRBD1
v_call: TRBV6-2/TRBV6-3
clone_size: NA
cdr3_nt: TGTGCCAGCAGCTGGGGACAGGGAGGATATGGCTACACCTTC
cdr3_aa: CASSWGQGGYGYTF

cdr3_length: 18
j_call: TRBJ1-6
d_call: TRBD1
v_call: TRBV4-3
clone_size: NA
cdr3_nt: TGCGCCAGCAGCCAAGGAGGGGGTACCGGGACAGGGCACTCACCCCTCCACTTT
cdr3_aa: CASSQGGGTGTGHSPLHF

cdr3_length: 13
j_call: TRBJ1-5
d_call: NA
v_call: TRBV7-9
clone_size: NA
cdr3_nt: TGTGCCAGCAGCTTAGATGCGGATCAGCCCCAGCATTTT
cdr3_aa: CASSLDADQPQHF

cdr3_length: 15
j_call: TRBJ2-1
d_call: TRBD2
v_call: TRBV5-5
clone_size: NA
cdr3_nt: TGTGCCAGCAGCCCGGTGAGCGGGAGGGGATTTGAGCAGTTCTTC
cdr3_aa: CASSPVSGRGFEQFF

cdr3_length: 14
j_call: TRBJ2-7
d_call: NA
v_call: TRBV9
clone_size: NA
cdr3_nt: TGTGCCAGCAGCGACCCCAGGGAGAGTCACGAGCAGTACTTC
cdr3_aa: CASSDPRESHEQYF

cdr3_length: 16
j_call: TRBJ1-4
d_call: NA
v_call: TRBV3-1/TRBV3-2
clone_size: few
cdr3_nt: TGTGCCAGCAGCGGGGGAAGTTGGAAGACTAATGAAAAACTGTTTTTT
cdr3_aa: CASSGGSWKTNEKLFF

cdr3_length: 14
j_call: TRBJ1-2
d_call: TRBD1
v_call: TRBV28
clone_size: NA
cdr3_nt: TGTGCCAGCACTCGGACAGGGGGCATCTATGGCTACACCTTC
cdr3_aa: CASTRTGGIYGYTF

cdr3_length: 16
j_call: TRBJ2-7
d_call: NA
v_call: TRBV10-3
clone_size: NA
cdr3_nt: TGTGCCATCAGTGTCGGCTCCGGGACGATCTCCTACGAGCAGTACTTC
cdr3_aa: CAISVGSGTISYEQYF

cdr3_length: 14
j_call: TRBJ2-1
d_call: NA
v_call: TRBV5-4
clone_size: NA
cdr3_nt: TGTGCCAGCAGCTCCCCTCCTAGGTACAATGAGCAGTTCTTC
cdr3_aa: CASSSPPRYNEQFF

cdr3_length: 12
j_call: TRBJ2-7
d_call: TRBD2
v_call: TRBV2
clone_size: NA
cdr3_nt: TGTGCCAGCAGTGAGGCGGGAGCGGTGCAGTACTTC
cdr3_aa: CASSEAGAVQYF

cdr3_length: 14
j_call: TRBJ2-7
d_call: NA
v_call: TRBV4-1
clone_size: NA
cdr3_nt: TGCGCCAGCAGCCAAGATGTAGGCCTACCAGAGCAGTACTTC
cdr3_aa: CASSQDVGLPEQYF

cdr3_length: 15
j_call: TRBJ2-5
d_call: NA
v_call: TRBV7-9
clone_size: NA
cdr3_nt: TGTGCCAGCAGCTTAGAAGGCAGGGGTATGGAGACCCAGTACTTC
cdr3_aa: CASSLEGRGMETQYF

cdr3_length: 15
j_call: TRBJ2-5
d_call: TRBD2
v_call: TRBV2
clone_size: NA
cdr3_nt: TGTGCCAGCAGCCGCCAGTTAGCGGGAGCTCAGGGCCAGTACTTC
cdr3_aa: CASSRQLAGAQGQYF

cdr3_length: 15
j_call: TRBJ2-7
d_call: NA
v_call: TRBV7-9
clone_size: NA
cdr3_nt: TGTGCCAGCAGCCCACGGGGGCCAAAATCCTACGAGCAGTACTTC
cdr3_aa: CASSPRGPKSYEQYF

cdr3_length: 15
j_call: TRBJ1-2
d_call: NA
v_call: TRBV7-6
clone_size: NA
cdr3_nt: TGTGCCAGCAGTAAAACGTACGATGGGGCTGATGGCTACACCTTC
cdr3_aa: CASSKTYDGADGYTF

cdr3_length: 15
j_call: TRBJ1-6
d_call: TRBD1
v_call: TRBV19
clone_size: NA
cdr3_nt: TGTGCCAGTAGTATAGTAAACAGGGGGCCTTCACCCCTCCACTTT
cdr3_aa: CASSIVNRGPSPLHF

cdr3_length: 17
j_call: TRBJ1-6
d_call: NA
v_call: TRBV12-5
clone_size: once
cdr3_nt: TGTGCTAGTGGTTCGCTCCCTTTCCGGGACGGTAATTCACCCCTCCACTTT
cdr3_aa: CASGSLPFRDGNSPLHF

cdr3_length: 18
j_call: TRBJ1-5
d_call: TRBD1
v_call: TRBV4-1
clone_size: NA
cdr3_nt: TGCGCCAGCAGCCCTGGGACAGGGGCAAACTCCATCAATACGCCCCAGCATTTT
cdr3_aa: CASSPGTGANSINTPQHF

cdr3_length: 15
j_call: TRBJ1-3
d_call: NA
v_call: TRBV6-5
clone_size: once
cdr3_nt: TGTGCCAGCAGTTACGGGCGGAGCTCTGGAAACACCATATATTTT
cdr3_aa: CASSYGRSSGNTIYF

cdr3_length: 15
j_call: TRBJ1-1
d_call: NA
v_call: TRBV3-1/TRBV3-2
clone_size: NA
cdr3_nt: TGTGCCAGCAGCCTCCAGGGTAGGGAGGGGGCTGAAGCTTTCTTT
cdr3_aa: CASSLQGREGAEAFF

cdr3_length: 17
j_call: TRBJ1-5
d_call: NA
v_call: TRBV7-8
clone_size: NA
cdr3_nt: TGTGCCAGCAGCTTAGTTGGGGCCGGGAATAGCAATCAGCCCCAGCATTTT
cdr3_aa: CASSLVGAGNSNQPQHF

cdr3_length: 14
j_call: TRBJ1-4
d_call: NA
v_call: TRBV19
clone_size: once
cdr3_nt: TGTGCCAGTAGTTCGTCGGAACACCCCGAAAAACTGTTTTTT
cdr3_aa: CASSSSEHPEKLFF

cdr3_length: 13
j_call: TRBJ2-7
d_call: NA
v_call: TRBV29-1
clone_size: NA
cdr3_nt: TGCAGCGTTGAAGGAACGGGGGCCTACGAGCAGTACTTC
cdr3_aa: CSVEGTGAYEQYF

cdr3_length: 12
j_call: TRBJ2-7
d_call: TRBD1
v_call: TRBV7-8
clone_size: NA
cdr3_nt: TGTGCCAGCAGCTGGACAGGGCTCGAGCAGTACTTC
cdr3_aa: CASSWTGLEQYF

cdr3_length: 15
j_call: TRBJ2-7
d_call: NA
v_call: TRBV5-1
clone_size: NA
cdr3_nt: TGCGCCAGCAGTATAGTCGGGACGGGATCCTACGAGCAGTACTTC
cdr3_aa: CASSIVGTGSYEQYF

cdr3_length: 18
j_call: TRBJ1-6
d_call: NA
v_call: TRBV4-1
clone_size: NA
cdr3_nt: TGCGCCAGCAGCCAAGACGGCGGGGAGAGCACCTATAATTCACCCCTCCACTTT
cdr3_aa: CASSQDGGESTYNSPLHF

cdr3_length: 14
j_call: TRBJ2-1
d_call: NA
v_call: TRBV14
clone_size: NA
cdr3_nt: TGTGCCAGCAGCCCGATAGCCTCAAGGGGTGAGCAGTTCTTC
cdr3_aa: CASSPIASRGEQFF

cdr3_length: 14
j_call: TRBJ1-3
d_call: NA
v_call: TRBV14
clone_size: NA
cdr3_nt: TGTGCCAGCAGCCCCTCGGGGGCGGGAAACACCATATATTTT
cdr3_aa: CASSPSGAGNTIYF

cdr3_length: 12
j_call: TRBJ2-2
d_call: NA
v_call: TRBV7-2
clone_size: NA
cdr3_nt: TGTGCCAGCAGCTTAACTTGGGGGGAGCTGTTTTTT
cdr3_aa: CASSLTWGELFF

cdr3_length: 15
j_call: TRBJ2-5
d_call: NA
v_call: TRBV4-3
clone_size: NA
cdr3_nt: TGCGCCAGCAGCCAAGAAGGGTTAATCGGGAAGACCCAGTACTTC
cdr3_aa: CASSQEGLIGKTQYF

cdr3_length: 14
j_call: TRBJ2-1
d_call: NA
v_call: TRBV7-2
clone_size: NA
cdr3_nt: TGTGCCAGCAGCTTAAAATTAGGGAGTATTGAGCAGTTCTTC
cdr3_aa: CASSLKLGSIEQFF

cdr3_length: 13
j_call: TRBJ1-1
d_call: NA
v_call: TRBV6-4
clone_size: NA
cdr3_nt: TGTGCCAGCAGTGGTATGCTAGGCACTGAAGCTTTCTTT
cdr3_aa: CASSGMLGTEAFF

cdr3_length: 16
j_call: TRBJ2-3
d_call: TRBD2
v_call: TRBV7-2
clone_size: NA
cdr3_nt: TGTGCCAGCAGCTCAGCTAGCGGGGGCCTCACAGATACGCAGTATTTT
cdr3_aa: CASSSASGGLTDTQYF

cdr3_length: 14
j_call: TRBJ1-4
d_call: TRBD1
v_call: TRBV25-1
clone_size: NA
cdr3_nt: TGTGCCAGCAGTGGGACAGGGGAAGTAGAAAAACTGTTTTTT
cdr3_aa: CASSGTGEVEKLFF